Each of the 9 T cell receptor beta chains below was sequenced from the same sample in a study of synovial regulatory T cells in juvenile arthritis. Produced via immunoSEQ multiplex PCR; TCRdb's table is partial and in-frame only. This sample's clone table lists about 10,000 clones. Sequencing was carried out using Treg cells from blood. Subset noted: remaining (HLA-DR-negative) circulating blood Treg cells. All receptors derive from a donor younger than 30 with juvenile idiopathic arthritis.

V usage is TRBV5-4 and J usage is TRBJ1-1. Germline V lookup: CDR1 SGHNT, CDR2 YYREEE (reference sequence). The CDR3 length is 15 residues. No DNA is given. CDR3 residues: CASTHEGGLWAEAFF.

The chain recombines TRBV10-3 with TRBJ2-2; TCRdb designates TRBD1, a call that cannot be tested without DNA. The CDR3 is 15 amino acids. A DNA sequence was not provided. Germline CDR1 is ENHRY and CDR2 is SYGVKD. The CDR3 spells CAISRDRGNTGELFF.

This CDR3 reads CASSPYHRGSSYNSPLHF. The chain couples TRBV4-1 to TRBJ1-6; TCRdb names TRBD1, which stays unverified in the absence of DNA. CDR1 MGHRA and CDR2 YSYEKL come from the germline V gene. The CDR3 is 18 residues long. There is no recorded DNA.

This chain connects TRBV4-3 to TRBJ1-1; TCRdb reports TRBD1, a call that lacks DNA to check it against. The CDR3 is 17 amino acids. No DNA has been recorded. Germline V gene data show CDR1 as LGHNA and CDR2 as YSLEER. The CDR3: CASSQFRQGPLFTEAFF.

The V gene is TRBV19, the J gene TRBJ1-2; checking the TCRdb D call of TRBD1 is not possible without DNA. The CDR3 runs to 15 residues. The coding DNA is unavailable. Looked up from germline, CDR1 is LNHDA and CDR2 is SQIVND (reference sequence). CDR3 sequence: CASQSRQSDPYGYTF.

The chain links TRBV6-1 to TRBJ1-2. This CDR3 is 12 amino acids long. The record lacks a DNA sequence. Germline values: CDR1 MNHNS, CDR2 SASEGT. Here the CDR3 reads CASSPTFGGYTF.

The chain recombines TRBV6-5 with TRBJ1-3. The CDR3 loop spans 15 amino acids. The record lacks a DNA sequence. Germline V gives CDR1 MNHEY, CDR2 SVGAGI. CDR3 loop: CASSQTLDTGNTIYF.

The gene calls are TRBV28 and TRBJ1-5; the D call of TRBD1 rests on TCRdb alone, since no DNA is present to check it. Per germline, CDR1 MDHEN and CDR2 SYDVKM. The CDR3 has 15 amino acids. No nucleotide data were recorded. CDR3 residues: CASSPSPGQYQPQHF. The whole variable domain, remainder taken from reference TRBV28 and TRBJ1-5, is DVKVTQSSRYLVKRTGEKVFLECVQDMDHENMFWYRQDPGLGLRLIYFSYDVKMKEKGDIPEGYSVSREKKERFSLILESASTNQTSMYLCASSPSPGQYQPQHFGDGTRLSIL.

The chain carries TRBV2 and TRBJ2-3. CDR1 and CDR2 from the germline V gene are SNHLY and FYNNEI. The CDR3 is 18 residues long. The entry carries no DNA sequence. The CDR3 here is CASSEWGFSRVSTDTQYF.